These T cell receptor beta chains were read from a single sample in a study of shared clonotypes between healthy human individuals. Here immunoSEQ multiplex PCR was the method, and the copy in TCRdb shows in-frame clones only, minus some. Of some 2.1 million clones listed, approximately 94% are singletons. The sequenced sample was naive CD8+ T cells sorted from blood. The receptors were sampled from a man aged 18 to 30 in good health. The CDR3 runs from the conserved cysteine through the conserved F or W. D genes are given only for firm matches. Some rows mark clone size as missing; the rest say once, few, many or name a class of expanded clone.

clone_size	v_call	j_call	d_call	cdr3_aa	cdr3_nt
-	TRBV2	TRBJ2-1	-	CASTLLPSGVGNEQFF	TGTGCCAGCACCCTCCTACCTTCGGGAGTAGGCAATGAGCAGTTCTTC
-	TRBV4-2	TRBJ1-5	-	CASSSDRYGSNQPQHF	TGTGCCAGCAGCTCGGACCGGTATGGTAGCAATCAGCCCCAGCATTTT
-	TRBV10-1	TRBJ2-1	-	CASSDSAGGELYNEQFF	TGCGCCAGCAGTGACTCGGCCGGCGGGGAACTCTACAATGAGCAGTTCTTC
-	TRBV7-9	TRBJ1-4	-	CASSFRTDFNEKLFF	TGTGCCAGCAGCTTTAGGACGGACTTTAATGAAAAACTGTTTTTT
-	TRBV11-3	TRBJ2-2	-	CASSLRGSDTGELFF	TGTGCCAGCAGCTTACGAGGTTCCGACACCGGGGAGCTGTTTTTT
-	TRBV2	TRBJ1-4	-	CASKEGSGEKLFF	TGTGCCAGCAAAGAGGGGTCGGGTGAAAAACTGTTTTTT
once	TRBV28	TRBJ2-5	-	CASSPAGPQETQYF	TGTGCCAGCTCTCCCGCGGGACCCCAAGAGACCCAGTACTTC
-	TRBV18	TRBJ2-5	TRBD1	CASSPPGDRGQTQYF	TGTGCCAGCTCACCACCGGGCGACAGGGGTCAGACCCAGTACTTC
-	TRBV5-1	TRBJ1-1	-	CASSGGMNTEAFF	TGCGCCAGCAGCGGGGGGATGAACACTGAAGCTTTCTTT
-	TRBV6-5	TRBJ2-7	TRBD1	CASSFTGVLSYEQYF	TGTGCCAGCAGTTTTACAGGGGTCCTATCCTACGAGCAGTACTTC
-	TRBV28	TRBJ1-1	-	CASSFPGEGLNTEAFF	TGTGCCAGCAGTTTCCCCGGGGAAGGGTTGAACACTGAAGCTTTCTTT
-	TRBV9	TRBJ1-1	-	CASSVEPGEAFF	TGTGCCAGCAGCGTAGAACCAGGGGAAGCTTTCTTT
-	TRBV6-1	TRBJ1-5	TRBD1	CASSETGGGGQPQHF	TGTGCCAGCAGTGAAACAGGGGGCGGTGGGCAGCCCCAGCATTTT
-	TRBV5-4	TRBJ1-1	TRBD1	CASSFLGGAISEAFF	TGTGCCAGCAGCTTTCTAGGGGGCGCGATCTCTGAAGCTTTCTTT
-	TRBV13	TRBJ1-1	-	CASSLLSSGILLNTEAFF	TGTGCCAGCAGCTTATTGTCCAGCGGTATTCTGCTAAACACTGAAGCTTTCTTT
-	TRBV2	TRBJ1-2	-	CASSEGPAGYGYTF	TGTGCCAGCAGTGAAGGACCAGCGGGGTATGGCTACACCTTC
few	TRBV2	TRBJ1-1	-	CASSQEATTSEAFF	TGTGCCAGCAGTCAGGAAGCTACGACCTCTGAAGCTTTCTTT
-	TRBV27	TRBJ2-3	-	CASSLISPDTQYF	TGTGCCAGCAGTTTAATCAGCCCAGATACGCAGTATTTT
-	TRBV27	TRBJ2-1	-	CATTPGSSYNEQFF	TGTGCCACCACCCCCGGTTCTTCCTACAATGAGCAGTTCTTC
-	TRBV5-1	TRBJ1-1	-	CASSLGGIYRNTEAFF	TGCGCCAGCAGCTTGGGAGGGATCTATCGGAACACTGAAGCTTTCTTT
-	TRBV7-9	TRBJ1-1	-	CASSNWYRETEAFF	TGTGCCAGCAGCAACTGGTACAGGGAAACTGAAGCTTTCTTT
-	TRBV4-1	TRBJ2-7	-	CASRQSVQGTYEQYF	TGCGCCAGCAGACAAAGTGTCCAGGGGACCTACGAGCAGTACTTC
-	TRBV2	TRBJ1-1	-	CASSEKWDLATEAFF	TGTGCCAGCAGTGAAAAGTGGGACCTCGCCACTGAAGCTTTCTTT
-	TRBV6-5	TRBJ2-5	-	CASSYGVTETQYF	TGTGCCAGCAGTTACGGGGTGACAGAGACCCAGTACTTC
once	TRBV6-5	TRBJ2-1	-	CASSYSQGSSYNEQFF	TGTGCCAGCAGTTACTCGCAGGGCAGCTCCTACAATGAGCAGTTCTTC
-	TRBV11-3	TRBJ2-7	-	CASSLFPGDYEQYF	TGTGCCAGCAGCTTATTTCCGGGAGACTACGAGCAGTACTTC
-	TRBV6-1	TRBJ2-1	-	CASSEDLGDNEQFF	TGTGCCAGCAGTGAGGATCTGGGAGATAATGAGCAGTTCTTC
-	TRBV7-6	TRBJ1-1	TRBD1	CASSPGTGGAYTEAFF	TGTGCCAGCAGTCCCGGGACAGGGGGCGCGTACACTGAAGCTTTCTTT
-	TRBV5-1	TRBJ2-1	-	CASRDGTNEQFF	TGCGCCAGCAGGGACGGGACCAATGAGCAGTTCTTC